The 27 T cell receptor beta chains below were found in one sample sequenced in a study of cytomegalovirus exposure and HLA in healthy donors. Amplification used 60 Vbeta primers and 13 Jbeta primers. The method was immunoSEQ multiplex PCR; TCRdb's version includes in-frame clones alone and lacks a portion of them. The sample lists a few hundred thousand clones, roughly 84% occurring once. The sequenced sample was PBMCs. These receptor sequences come from a girl between 10 and 17 years old in good health and CMV-seronegative.

V usage is TRBV6-1 and J usage is TRBJ1-3; the D is unclear. The CDR3 runs to 14 residues. The germline V gene has CDR1 MNHNS and CDR2 SASEGT. V was pared by 0 bases and J by 4 bases, with 7 bases between. The CDR3 sequence is CASSEALRGNTIYF. The DNA of the CDR3 is TGTGCCAGCAGTGAAGCTCTCCGGGGAAACACCATATATTTT.

The chain uses TRBV6-1 and TRBJ1-2; no clear D gene. Trimming removed 1 base at V and 8 bases at J, with 8 bases between. The CDR3 is made up of 12 amino acids. The germline V gene has CDR1 MNHNS and CDR2 SASEGT. As DNA, the CDR3 is TGTGCCAGCAGTGAAGGGCGGGTAGGCTACACCTTC. Protein: CASSEGRVGYTF.

The rearrangement uses TRBV14 and TRBJ2-1; D perhaps matches TRBD2 (6 bases). CDR1 and CDR2 from the germline V gene are SGHDN and FVKESK. V lost 1 base and J lost 5, with 12 bases in between. The length of the CDR3 is 15 residues. The CDR3 nucleotides read TGTGCCAGCAGCCAAGCTGGGGGGAGACACAATGAGCAGTTCTTC. Its translation: CASSQAGGRHNEQFF.

The chain couples TRBV10-2 to TRBJ2-1; D not resolved. There are 11 residues in the CDR3. Trimming took off 7 bases at V and 6 bases at J, with 7 bases between the two ends. Germline CDR1 WSHSY, CDR2 SAAADI. Written as DNA, the CDR3 is TGCGCCAGCATGGTAGTCAATGAGCAGTTCTTC. Its protein is CASMVVNEQFF.

CDR3 bases: TGTGCCAGCAGCCCAAGAAGCGGGGGGGCAAAGACCGGGGAGCTGTTTTTT. This codes for CASSPRSGGAKTGELFF. The chain recombines TRBV7-9 with TRBJ2-2; 10 positions agree with TRBD2. Trimming at V came to 5 bases and at J to 5 bases, leaving 11 bases not matched to a gene. Germline values: CDR1 SEHNR, CDR2 FQNEAQ (reference sequence). There are 17 residues in the CDR3.

The chain recombines TRBV28 with TRBJ2-4; no reliable D call. V shed 5 bases and J shed 6 bases, with 20 bases lying between them. Germline values: CDR1 MDHEN, CDR2 SYDVKM. This CDR3 spans 16 amino acids. In DNA form, the CDR3 reads TGTGCCAGCAGTACTCCATCTCAGGCTCCCCTAAACATTCAGTACTTC. It yields the protein CASSTPSQAPLNIQYF.

The rearrangement uses TRBV6-5 and TRBJ1-2; maybe TRBD1 (6 bases). The V end lost 0 bases, the J end lost 5 bases, and 10 bases lay between the germline ends. Germline V lookup: CDR1 MNHEY, CDR2 SVGAGI. This CDR3 is built from 14 residues. The CDR3 nucleotides are TGTGCCAGCAGTTACTCCAGCCAGGGGTATGGCTACACCTTC. The encoded protein is CASSYSSQGYGYTF.

The CDR3 DNA reads as TGTGCCAGCAGCCAAGGGGGGGTTGGAACTAATGAAAAACTGTTTTTT. Encoded protein: CASSQGGVGTNEKLFF. V usage is TRBV4-2 and J usage is TRBJ1-4; perhaps TRBD1 as D (5 bases). CDR1 and CDR2 from the germline V gene are LGHNA and YNFKEQ. This CDR3 contains 16 residues. V was cut by 1 base and J by 1 base, with 10 bases left in between.

The V call is TRBV19, the J call TRBJ2-7, with D maybe TRBD1 (6 bases). V dropped 4 bases and J dropped 0 bases, with 16 bases sitting between them. The germline V gene encodes CDR1 LNHDA and CDR2 SQIVND (reference sequence). This CDR3 has 16 residues. For the CDR3, the DNA is TGTGCCAGTAGTAGGAGACAGGCCCCAGCCTCCTACGAGCAGTACTTC. Translation: CASSRRQAPASYEQYF.

The chain employs TRBV28 and TRBJ1-2; 10 nucleotides align to TRBD1. Germline V gives CDR1 MDHEN, CDR2 SYDVKM. V was clipped by 6 bases and J by 8 bases; unmatched bases: 3. There are 12 residues in the CDR3. CDR3 protein: CASSGQGGGYTF. In DNA, the CDR3 is TGTGCCAGCAGCGGACAGGGGGGGGGCTACACCTTC.

The V gene is TRBV5-6, the J gene TRBJ1-2; 8 bases map to TRBD1. The J segment lost 8 bases and the V segment lost 6 bases, leaving 12 bases of the junction unmatched. The CDR3 is made up of 14 amino acids. Germline V gene data show CDR1 as SGHDT and CDR2 as YYEEEE. The CDR3 loop reads CASIRGQGAVGYTF. CDR3 in DNA: TGTGCCAGCATCAGAGGACAGGGAGCGGTAGGCTACACCTTC.

The rearrangement links TRBV28 to TRBJ1-5; D uncertain. Trimming removed 8 bases at V and 7 bases at J, with 12 bases between. CDR3 length: 12 amino acids. CDR1 and CDR2 from the germline V gene are MDHEN and SYDVKM. The CDR3 nucleotides are TGTGCCAGCCGGGAGGGTGGGCAGCCCCAGCATTTT. This encodes CASREGGQPQHF.

The chain combines TRBV29-1 with TRBJ1-1, with a possible D match to TRBD1 (5 bases). Germline assignment: CDR1 SQVTM and CDR2 ANQGSEA. The V gene lost 5 bases and the J gene lost 8 bases, with 15 bases spanning the gap. The CDR3 is 12 amino acids. The CDR3 reads CSVSDRRNEAFF. As DNA, the CDR3 is TGCAGCGTTAGCGACAGACGCAACGAAGCTTTCTTT.

For the CDR3, the DNA is TGCAGCGTACGGCCAAGGGGTAACTACGAGCAGTACTTC. It specifies CSVRPRGNYEQYF. The rearrangement joins TRBV29-1 to TRBJ2-7; tentative D call: TRBD1 (5 bases). Germline lookup yields CDR1 SQVTM and CDR2 ANQGSEA. This CDR3 has 13 amino acids. The V and J ends lost 6 bases and 3 bases respectively, with 15 bases between them.

The V and J genes are TRBV18 and TRBJ1-2; D might be TRBD1 (5 bases). The CDR3 covers 13 residues. The germline V gene has CDR1 KGHSH and CDR2 LQKENI. V was shortened by 6 bases and J by 5 bases, with 13 bases between the two germline ends. For the CDR3, the DNA is TGTGCCAGCTCCCCTAGACAGACATATGGCTACACCTTC. It is translated as CASSPRQTYGYTF.

The chain carries TRBV2 and TRBJ2-3, with 8 bases fitting TRBD1. Germline CDR1 and CDR2: SNHLY and FYNNEI. V shed 2 bases and J 4 bases; nucleotides not matched to a gene: 8. CDR3 length equals 16 residues. CDR3 in amino acids: CASSEPGQGRADTQYF. DNA of the CDR3: TGTGCCAGCAGTGAACCCGGACAGGGACGGGCAGATACGCAGTATTTT.

V gene TRBV27 combines with J gene TRBJ2-6; 9 bases are a match to TRBD1. J gave up 4 bases and V 3 bases, and 13 bases lay outside the gene matches. CDR1 is MNHEY, CDR2 SMNVEV, per germline (reference sequence). This CDR3 region has 19 residues. The CDR3: CASSFHRDRVSLGANVLTF. The CDR3 DNA reads as TGTGCCAGCAGTTTCCACCGGGACAGGGTTAGTTTGGGGGCCAACGTCCTGACTTTC.

The chain employs TRBV28 and TRBJ2-7; D is undetermined. Trimming cost V 2 bases and J 10 bases, with 21 bases left between them. The CDR3 consists of 15 residues. The germline V gene has CDR1 MDHEN and CDR2 SYDVKM. DNA for the CDR3: TGTGCCAGCAGTTTAAGGCAGGTTTTATGGTCCCCCCAGTACTTC. This codes for CASSLRQVLWSPQYF.

This chain uses TRBV4-1 with TRBJ2-3, with D maybe TRBD2 (5 bases). CDR3 size: 18 residues. V gave up 0 bases and J gave up 2 bases, with 18 bases separating them. Germline CDR1 MGHRA, CDR2 YSYEKL. CDR3 DNA: TGCGCCAGCAGCCAAGATCCAGTCCGGGGAGCTATCACAGATACGCAGTATTTT. This codes for CASSQDPVRGAITDTQYF.

V usage is TRBV7-2 and J usage is TRBJ2-7; D is ambiguous. CDR1 is SGHTA, CDR2 FQGNSA, per germline. The CDR3 covers 13 residues. V was clipped by 0 bases and J by 1 base, with 4 bases between them. The CDR3: CASSLAGSYEQYF. The CDR3 DNA sequence: TGTGCCAGCAGCTTAGCCGGGTCCTACGAGCAGTACTTC.

The genes are TRBV6-1 and TRBJ2-7; perhaps TRBD1 as D (5 bases). Per germline, CDR1 MNHNS and CDR2 SASEGT. The CDR3 covers 12 residues. V was shortened by 9 bases and J by 0 bases, with 9 bases between the two germline ends. The CDR3 DNA reads TGTGCCAGGACAGAGAGCTCCTACGAGCAGTACTTC. It is translated as CARTESSYEQYF.

The chain employs TRBV19 and TRBJ2-5; 9 bases line up with TRBD2. The CDR3 has 15 amino acids. Germline CDR1 and CDR2: LNHDA and SQIVND (reference sequence). Unmatched junction bases numbered 9, after V lost 5 bases and J lost 5 bases. In DNA form, the CDR3 reads TGTGCCAGTAGTCCGGCGGGAGGGCCCTCGGAGACCCAGTACTTC. It is translated as CASSPAGGPSETQYF.

This clone was seen once. CDR3 amino acids: CASSTKIASGGVGGNQPQHF. Written as DNA, the CDR3 is TGTGCCAGCAGCACCAAAATAGCTTCAGGAGGAGTTGGCGGCAATCAGCCCCAGCATTTT. The chain has TRBV21-1 and TRBJ1-5. TRBV21-1 is termed a pseudogene. This CDR3 contains 20 residues.

Note on this clone: The junction departs from germline at one end; a sequencing error may be responsible. The V and J genes are TRBV25-1 and TRBJ1-1; TRBD1 might be the D (5 bases). CDR3 size: 14 residues. Germline V gene data show CDR1 as MGHDK and CDR2 as SYGVNS. The CDR3 region has the DNA TGTGCCAGCAGTGATGGACACCTGAATACTGAAGCTTTCTTT. It yields the protein CASSDGHLNTEAFF.

This clone was seen once. The chain couples TRBV28 to TRBJ2-5; TRBD1 matches 7 bases. The trim removed 8 bases at V and 4 bases at J, leaving 7 bases unmatched. The CDR3 totals 13 residues. Germline CDR1 and CDR2: MDHEN and SYDVKM. The CDR3 DNA reads TGTGCCAGCGCGAGGGGGCGAGGAGAGACCCAGTACTTC. Its translation is CASARGRGETQYF.

The V and J genes are TRBV19 and TRBJ2-6; D ambiguous. CDR3 length: 15 amino acids. The germline V gene has CDR1 LNHDA and CDR2 SQIVND (reference sequence). Deletions cut 7 bases from V and 0 bases from J, with 10 bases between. In nucleotides, the CDR3 is TGTGCCAGTACCAACTCCAACTCTGGGGCCAACGTCCTGACTTTC. This translates into CASTNSNSGANVLTF.

This clone was counted between two and nine times. The chain links TRBV30 to TRBJ2-5, with 8 bases that match TRBD2. This CDR3 is 15 amino acids long. Germline loops: CDR1 GTSNPN, CDR2 SVGIG (reference sequence). V dropped 0 bases and J dropped 0; count of bases not matched to a gene: 3. In nucleotides, the CDR3 is TGTGCCTGGAGTGTTGGCGGGGGGAACCAAGAGACCCAGTACTTC. This codes for CAWSVGGGNQETQYF.